The rows below give T cell receptor beta chains drawn from one sample of a study of blood T cell repertoires in COVID-19. Method: immunoSEQ multiplex PCR; TCRdb's copy keeps in-frame clones and lacks some. The repertoire holds 650,000 to 800,000 clones, with 85% to 90% as singletons. Sequences were obtained from peripheral blood. Receptors originate from a woman aged 18-29 years with acute or convalescent COVID-19. Both conserved end residues are part of each CDR3. D genes are given only for firm matches. Rows give clone size only sometimes, using once, few, many, or a class for an expanded clone.

D,V,size,J,DNA,CDR3
.,TRBV4-1,.,TRBJ2-5,TGCGCCAGCAGCCAAGCCGGACAGCAAGAGACCCAGTACTTC,CASSQAGQQETQYF
.,TRBV12-3/TRBV12-4,.,TRBJ2-7,TGTGCCAGCAGCCGCCGACTCGGTGAGCAGTACTTC,CASSRRLGEQYF
TRBD1,TRBV5-1,.,TRBJ1-5,TGCGCCAGCAGCCTGGGGACAGGGTGGCCCGGAGCCCAGCATTTT,CASSLGTGWPGAQHF
TRBD1,TRBV6-5,.,TRBJ1-2,TGTGCCAGCAGTCGGGGACAGAACTATGGCTACACCTTC,CASSRGQNYGYTF
.,TRBV21-1,.,TRBJ2-3,TGTGCCAGCAGCAAAGTGGGGATGACAGGATGCTATCGTGGCACAGATACGCAGTATTTT,CASSKVGMTGCYRGTDTQYF
.,TRBV6-6,once,TRBJ2-7,TGTGCCAGCAGTTTCGACTGGCCCACCTACGAGCAGTACTTC,CASSFDWPTYEQYF
.,TRBV6-1,.,TRBJ1-1,TGTGCCAGCAGTGAAGGGGCGGTCGGGAGCACTGAAGCTTTCTTT,CASSEGAVGSTEAFF
TRBD1,TRBV2,.,TRBJ2-3,TGTGCCAGCAAGGGGGCAGTAATAGCAGATACGCAGTATTTT,CASKGAVIADTQYF
TRBD1,TRBV27,.,TRBJ1-2,TGTGCCAGCAGTTTGAACAGGGGGAGAGTAGGAGGCTACACCTTC,CASSLNRGRVGGYTF
.,TRBV24-1,.,TRBJ2-3,TGTGCCACCAGTGACCCTCGACAGGCCCCCAGTTCAGATACGCAGTATTTT,CATSDPRQAPSSDTQYF
.,TRBV6-4,.,TRBJ1-6,TGTGCCAGCAGGGCTACAGTAGCCGCCGGGGATAATTCACCCCTCCACTTT,CASRATVAAGDNSPLHF
.,TRBV7-2,.,TRBJ1-1,TGTGCCAGCAGCTTCGCAGGGGAAGTTACTGAAGCTTTCTTT,CASSFAGEVTEAFF
TRBD2,TRBV11-2,.,TRBJ2-5,TGTGCCAGCAGCTTAGAAATTAGCGGGGGGAGTCCTCAAGAGACCCAGTACTTC,CASSLEISGGSPQETQYF
TRBD1,TRBV28,.,TRBJ2-2,TGTGCCAGCAGTTTACGGGACAGACAGACCGGGGAGCTGTTTTTT,CASSLRDRQTGELFF
.,TRBV25-1,.,TRBJ1-2,TGTGCCAGCAGTGAGAGTTTTAGTCGGGGTAGCTATGGCTACACCTTC,CASSESFSRGSYGYTF